This is a list of T cell receptor beta chains from one sample in a study of blood T cell dynamics during melanoma immunotherapy. Method: immunoSEQ multiplex PCR; TCRdb's copy keeps in-frame clones and lacks some. The sample yields approximately 13,000 clones, about 93% seen once. The source was effector memory CD8+ T cells from blood, collected from a patient treated with checkpoint blockade. These receptor sequences come from a human donor with melanoma. CDR3s include the opening cysteine and the closing phenylalanine or tryptophan. A D gene is named only where the DNA matches it firmly. Clone size is given for some rows only: seen once, a few or many times, or a class if the clone is expanded.

d_gene	v_gene	abundance	j_gene	CDR3nt	CDR3aa
-	TRBV29-1	-	TRBJ2-7	TGCAGCGTCAAAGGGGACAACTACGAGCAGTACTTC	CSVKGDNYEQYF
-	TRBV7-9	-	TRBJ2-7	TGTGCCAGCAGCTTGGGGGACTCCTACGAGCAGTACTTC	CASSLGDSYEQYF
-	TRBV7-9	-	TRBJ2-7	TGTGCCAGCAGCTTACAAGGAAGGAAACGGGACGAGCAGTACTTC	CASSLQGRKRDEQYF
-	TRBV6-1	once	TRBJ2-7	TGTGCCAGCCGGGCCGGGGGAGGCTACGAGCAGTACTTC	CASRAGGGYEQYF
-	TRBV27	-	TRBJ1-1	TGTGCAAGCAGTTTTCTCGACAGTGAAGCTTTCTTT	CASSFLDSEAFF
TRBD1	TRBV19	-	TRBJ1-6	TGTGCCAGTAGTATGTTTAGCAGGGGGGATTCACCCCTCCACTTT	CASSMFSRGDSPLHF
TRBD1	TRBV27	few	TRBJ1-2	TGTGCCAGCTGGGGGACAGCGTCCTATGGCTACACCTTC	CASWGTASYGYTF
-	TRBV28	-	TRBJ2-7	TGTGCCAGCAGTCGAGGACAGTACGAGCAGTACTTC	CASSRGQYEQYF
-	TRBV7-9	-	TRBJ2-5	TGTGCCAGCAGCCCAAAACCAGGGGGAGGGGAGACCCAGTACTTC	CASSPKPGGGETQYF
-	TRBV11-2	-	TRBJ1-2	TGTGCCAGCAGCTTAGGTCCGGGGGCGCATGGCTACACCTTC	CASSLGPGAHGYTF
TRBD1	TRBV4-1	-	TRBJ1-1	TGCGCCAGCAGCGAACGTATTTCCAGGGGGCTCACTGAAGCTTTCTTT	CASSERISRGLTEAFF
-	TRBV25-1	once	TRBJ1-1	TGTGCCAGCAGTGCTGGACACAACACTGAAGCTTTCTTT	CASSAGHNTEAFF
-	TRBV19	-	TRBJ2-1	TGTGCCAGTACCCAGGGCAGCTTGAGTGTCCCGCAGTTCTTC	CASTQGSLSVPQFF
-	TRBV11-2	-	TRBJ2-7	TGTGCCAGCAGCTTCCGGGGCACAAATCCCCACTACGAGCAGTACTTC	CASSFRGTNPHYEQYF
TRBD1	TRBV13	-	TRBJ1-2	TGTGCCAGCAGCCTACGGACAGGCTCGGGCTATGGCTACACCTTC	CASSLRTGSGYGYTF
-	TRBV28	once	TRBJ2-5	TGTGCCAGCAGTTGGGCAGGGGCCCAAGAGACCCAGTACTTC	CASSWAGAQETQYF
-	TRBV15	-	TRBJ2-5	TGTGCCACCAGCAGAGATCGGACGGTAGAGCCGACCCAGTACTTC	CATSRDRTVEPTQYF
-	TRBV19	-	TRBJ2-3	TGTGCCAGTAGTATTGAGGAGGGCGGTAGCACAGATACGCAGTATTTT	CASSIEEGGSTDTQYF
-	TRBV5-5	-	TRBJ1-5	TGTGCCAGCAGCTTGTACGCCGGGAATCAGCCCCAGCATTTT	CASSLYAGNQPQHF
-	TRBV15	-	TRBJ2-3	TGTGCCACCAGCAGAGAACAGGGCCCAGATACGCAGTATTTT	CATSREQGPDTQYF
-	TRBV19	few	TRBJ1-1	TGTGCCAGTTGCCCAGGTCCAGGCAACACTGAAGCTTTCTTT	CASCPGPGNTEAFF
TRBD1	TRBV19	-	TRBJ2-7	TGTGCCAGTAGTATTGGGACAGGGTTGGTCGAGCAGTACTTC	CASSIGTGLVEQYF
-	TRBV27	-	TRBJ2-7	TGTGCCAGCAGTTTCGGCGAATCCTACGAGCAGTACTTC	CASSFGESYEQYF
-	TRBV5-4	-	TRBJ2-7	TGTGCCAGCAGCTTGTTTTCCTACGAGCAGTACTTC	CASSLFSYEQYF
-	TRBV4-1	-	TRBJ1-1	TGCGCCAGCAGCCAAGAAGAAACGAACACTGAAGCTTTCTTT	CASSQEETNTEAFF
-	TRBV9	-	TRBJ1-2	TGTGCCAGCAGCGTAGGGGATTATGGCTACACCTTC	CASSVGDYGYTF
-	TRBV29-1	-	TRBJ2-1	TGCAGCGTTTGGGGAGTTCTCAATGAGCAGTTCTTC	CSVWGVLNEQFF
TRBD1	TRBV6-5	-	TRBJ2-7	TGTGCCAGCAGTTACACTGGGACAGCCTCCTACGAGCAGTACTTC	CASSYTGTASYEQYF
TRBD1	TRBV5-5	-	TRBJ2-7	TGTGCCAGCAGCTTGGAGGACAGGGACTACGAGCAGTACTTC	CASSLEDRDYEQYF
-	TRBV19	-	TRBJ1-5	TGTGCCAGTAGTATGGGGCTCGGGCGTCATTTT	CASSMGLGRHF
TRBD2	TRBV5-4	-	TRBJ2-7	TGTGCCAGCAGCGTACTAGCGGACTCCTACGAGCAGTACTTC	CASSVLADSYEQYF
-	TRBV7-8	-	TRBJ1-1	TGTGCCAGCAGCTTTGACATAAACACTGAAGCTTTCTTT	CASSFDINTEAFF
TRBD1	TRBV27	few	TRBJ2-7	TGTGCCAGCGGGACAGGGTCTTCCTACGAGCAGTACTTC	CASGTGSSYEQYF
-	TRBV19	-	TRBJ2-1	TGTGCCAGTAGTAGCGGGATGGGAAATGAGCAGTTCTTC	CASSSGMGNEQFF
TRBD2	TRBV11-3	-	TRBJ2-2	TGTGCCAGCAGCTTACTAGCGGAAAACACCGGGGAGCTGTTTTTT	CASSLLAENTGELFF
-	TRBV4-1	-	TRBJ1-1	TGCGCCAGCGCAGGGGTGGAGAGGTTTATCACTGAAGCTTTCTTT	CASAGVERFITEAFF
-	TRBV4-1	-	TRBJ2-3	TGCGCCAGCAGCCAAGATTCGGTGGGAGACAGCAGCACAGATACGCAGTATTTT	CASSQDSVGDSSTDTQYF
TRBD2	TRBV7-6	-	TRBJ2-1	TGTGCCAGCAGCCCCCAAGCGGGAGAAGATGAGCAGTTCTTC	CASSPQAGEDEQFF
-	TRBV7-9	-	TRBJ1-2	TGTGCCAGCAGCTTAGCGCCCTTTGGGGATGAGGATGGCTACACCTTC	CASSLAPFGDEDGYTF
-	TRBV4-1	few	TRBJ2-7	TGCGCCAGCAGCCAAGTGCAGGGCAGCTACGAGCAGTACTTC	CASSQVQGSYEQYF
-	TRBV7-9	-	TRBJ2-7	TGTGCCAGCAGCCCAGAAGGGCAGGGATACGAGCAGTACTTC	CASSPEGQGYEQYF
TRBD2	TRBV19	-	TRBJ2-7	TGTGCCAGTAGTATGGCCCTCGGGGGTAGCGGGAGAATGTACGAGCAGTACTTC	CASSMALGGSGRMYEQYF
TRBD2	TRBV4-3	-	TRBJ2-3	TGCGCCAGCAGCCATTTAGCGGGAGGCAGAGATACGCAGTATTTT	CASSHLAGGRDTQYF
-	TRBV9	-	TRBJ1-2	TGTGCCAGCAACCCGGAGGGGCTCTATGGCTACACCTTC	CASNPEGLYGYTF
-	TRBV7-9	few	TRBJ2-7	TGTGCCAGCAGCTTAACGACCGACCGGGGCTACGAGCAGTACTTC	CASSLTTDRGYEQYF
-	TRBV13	-	TRBJ1-4	TGTGCCAGCAGCTTAGGACAGGTTAATGAAAAACTGTTTTTT	CASSLGQVNEKLFF
-	TRBV9	-	TRBJ1-2	TGTGCCAGCAGCGGCGGAGGGGGCTACACCTTC	CASSGGGGYTF
-	TRBV13	-	TRBJ2-1	TGTGCCAGCAGCCCTAAGTTCGCGATCGATGAGCAGTTCTTC	CASSPKFAIDEQFF
TRBD1	TRBV6-1	-	TRBJ1-1	TGTGCCAGCGGGCCAGGGGGCACTGAAGCTTTCTTT	CASGPGGTEAFF
-	TRBV11-2	-	TRBJ2-7	TGTGCCAGCAGCTTAGGAACGGGGGCCTACGAGCAGTACTTC	CASSLGTGAYEQYF
TRBD1	TRBV19	-	TRBJ1-5	TGTGCCAGTAGTATAGGACAGGGGGCCCCCCACCGTCAGCCCCAGCATTTT	CASSIGQGAPHRQPQHF
-	TRBV13	-	TRBJ1-6	TGTGCCAGCAGCGTTGGGACTCCAGGGCCAAATTCACCCCTCCACTTT	CASSVGTPGPNSPLHF
TRBD1	TRBV11-3	-	TRBJ2-2	TGTGCCAGCAGCTTACCCGGGACAGCGTCCACCGAGGAGCTGTTTTTT	CASSLPGTASTEELFF
-	TRBV11-2	once	TRBJ2-5	TGTGCCAGCGGCCTCGGTTTTATCAGGGACTCCCAGTACTTC	CASGLGFIRDSQYF
-	TRBV6-5	-	TRBJ2-2	TGTGCCAGCAGTTGGGGGAGCAATAACGGGGAGCTGTTTTTT	CASSWGSNNGELFF
-	TRBV7-9	-	TRBJ1-4	TGTGCCAGCAGCTTAGAAGACAGTAATGAAAAACTGTTTTTT	CASSLEDSNEKLFF
-	TRBV7-9	-	TRBJ1-3	TGTGCCAGCAGCCCCCAGGGGAGCTCTGGAAACACCATATATTTT	CASSPQGSSGNTIYF
-	TRBV9	-	TRBJ1-2	TGTGCCAGCAGCGTCGTCGGGGGAGCGTACGATGGCTACACCTTC	CASSVVGGAYDGYTF
TRBD1	TRBV5-1	-	TRBJ1-1	TGCGCCAGCAGCTCAGGGACAGGGACTGAAGCTTTCTTT	CASSSGTGTEAFF